What follows are 20 T cell receptor beta chains derived from one specimen sequenced in a study of blood T cells in healthy people across ages. The second PCR ran about 6 to 12 cycles with a sample-barcoded 5' primer and J-beta primers. MiXCR was run by TCRdb on the 5' RACE reads, yielding one entry per CDR3 protein. The sample lists about 700,000 distinct CDR3 sequences; 32% were seen once. Source material: blood. The receptors were sampled from a woman at least 80 years old in good health.

The rearrangement uses TRBV5-1 and TRBJ2-3, with TRBD1 as a possible D gene (5 bases). The length of the CDR3 is 15 residues. V was pared by 3 bases and J by 4 bases, with 15 bases between. CDR1 SGHRS and CDR2 YFSETQ come from the germline V gene. CDR3 sequence reads: CASSWTRRGADTQYF. In nucleotides, the CDR3 is TGCGCCAGCAGCTGGACCCGAAGGGGCGCAGATACGCAGTATTTT.

This clonotype has more than one count but fewer than ten. The chain uses TRBV6-1 and TRBJ1-1; TRBD1 agrees at 7 bases. CDR3 length: 15 residues. V lost 5 bases, J lost 4 bases, and 10 bases stayed unmatched. Germline V gene sequence: CDR1 MNHNS, CDR2 SASEGT. The CDR3 protein is CASSQGRGRGTEAFF. Here the CDR3 DNA reads TGTGCCAGCAGTCAGGGGAGGGGGCGAGGCACTGAAGCTTTCTTT.

There are a few counts of this clonotype. The chain employs TRBV6-2 or TRBV6-3 and TRBJ1-5, with D perhaps matching TRBD1 (6 bases). The germline V and J ends were trimmed by 2 bases and 5 bases, with 22 bases remaining between them. Germline V CDR1 and CDR2: MNHEY, SVGEGT. The CDR3 runs to 18 residues. The CDR3 nucleotides are TGTGCCAGCAGTTACGATATGGGGGCGGATGTGCCCTATCAGCCCCAGCATTTT. It yields the protein CASSYDMGADVPYQPQHF.

This clonotype came up many times. This chain uses TRBV5-1 with TRBJ2-3, with 7 bases matching TRBD1. This CDR3 is built from 15 residues. Trimming cost V 5 bases and J 0 bases; bases outside gene matches: 6. Germline V lookup: CDR1 SGHRS, CDR2 YFSETQ. The CDR3: CASSSGTASTDTQYF. The CDR3 DNA follows: TGCGCCAGCAGTTCTGGGACAGCTAGCACAGATACGCAGTATTTT.

This clonotype has only a few counts. One base away lies a much larger clone, so this may be a sequencing read error. The chain joins TRBV4-3 to TRBJ1-2; perhaps TRBD1 as D (5 bases). This CDR3 is 16 amino acids long. Germline V CDR1 and CDR2: LGHNA, YSLEER. The V and J ends lost 0 bases and 8 bases respectively, with 19 bases between them. The CDR3 loop reads CASSQDAVTAGEGYTF. DNA for the CDR3: TGCGCCAGCAGCCAAGATGCCGTCACAGCGGGGGAAGGCTACACCTTC.

The gene calls are TRBV20-1 and TRBJ2-1, with a possible D match to TRBD2 (6 bases). Germline V gene data show CDR1 as DFQATT and CDR2 as SNEGSKA (reference sequence). There are 13 residues in the CDR3. V lost 4 bases and J 9 bases, leaving 16 bases between the germline ends. CDR3 sequence: CSANPTLGSEQFF. DNA of the CDR3: TGCAGTGCTAACCCAACCCTCGGGAGTGAGCAGTTCTTC.

This clonotype has at least ten counts. The chain is built from TRBV7-2 and TRBJ2-3; D remains ambiguous. The germline CDR1 and CDR2 sequences are SGHTA and FQGNSA. The CDR3 spans 13 residues. The V end was cut by 5 bases, the J end by 6 bases, with 12 bases between. CDR3 sequence reads: CASSQIVVDTQYF. DNA for the CDR3: TGTGCCAGCAGCCAAATCGTGGTTGATACGCAGTATTTT.

V is TRBV12-3 or TRBV12-4 and J is TRBJ1-2; D unresolved. The CDR3 runs to 11 residues. V was pared by 4 bases and J by 11 bases, with 11 bases between. In nucleotides, the CDR3 is TGTGCCAGCAGTTATGGGCCGACATACACCTTC. Encoded protein: CASSYGPTYTF.

This clonotype has more than one count but fewer than ten. This may be a read error: a much more frequent sequence differs by one nucleotide. This chain connects TRBV7-2 to TRBJ2-7; 7 positions match TRBD1. The CDR3 consists of 15 residues. The germline gives CDR1 SGHTA, CDR2 FQGNSA. CDR3 nucleotides: TGTGCCAACAGCTTAAATGCAGGGGGTACCTACGAGCAGTACTTC. It is translated as CANSLNAGGTYEQYF. The whole variable domain, filled in from reference TRBV7-2 and TRBJ2-7, reads GAGVSQSPSNKVTEKGKDVELRCDPISGHTALYWYRQSLGQGLEFLIYFQGNSAPDKSGLPSDRFSAERTGGSVSTLTIQRTQQEDSAVYLCANSLNAGGTYEQYFGPGTRLTVT.

This clonotype was recorded many times. J is TRBJ2-7 and V is TRBV27; 8 bases agree with TRBD1. The V and J ends lost 8 bases and 0 bases, in that order; junction bases with no gene match: 6. This CDR3 region has 14 residues. The germline V gene encodes CDR1 MNHEY and CDR2 SMNVEV (reference sequence). CDR3 residues: CASGGQAPSYEQYF. The DNA of the CDR3 is TGTGCCAGCGGGGGACAGGCTCCCTCCTACGAGCAGTACTTC.

There are a few counts of this clonotype. Given a much more abundant clone one base away, this may be a read error. This rearrangement joins TRBV28 to TRBJ1-2; no reliable D call. Germline-derived CDR1 and CDR2 are MDHEN and SYDVKM. There are 11 residues in the CDR3. Deletions cut 3 bases from V and 9 bases from J, with 8 bases between. The CDR3 nucleotides read TGTGCCAGCAGTTTTAGAGGCCGCTACACCTTC. Encoded protein: CASSFRGRYTF.

J is TRBJ1-1 and V is TRBV5-1; D is ambiguous. The CDR3 consists of 15 residues. The V gene lost 5 bases and the J gene lost 3 bases, with 17 bases spanning the gap. Germline V lookup: CDR1 SGHRS, CDR2 YFSETQ. This CDR3 is CASSLFGKVDTEAFF. CDR3 sequence (DNA): TGCGCCAGCAGTCTTTTTGGAAAGGTGGACACTGAAGCTTTCTTT.

V usage is TRBV7-9 and J usage is TRBJ2-4, with 8 bases that match TRBD1. CDR3 size: 16 residues. The V gene's germline CDR1 is SEHNR and CDR2 FQNEAQ (reference sequence). Trimming removed 5 bases from V and 6 bases from J; junction bases left unmatched: 12. The CDR3 loop is CASSIAGGSSRNIQYF. The CDR3 nucleotides are TGTGCCAGCAGCATCGCAGGGGGCAGTAGTCGAAACATTCAGTACTTC. Drawing the rest from reference TRBV7-9 and TRBJ2-4, the complete variable domain is DTGVSQNPRHKITKRGQNVTFRCDPISEHNRLYWYRQTLGQGPEFLTYFQNEAQLEKSRLLSDRFSAERPKGSFSTLEIQRTEQGDSAMYLCASSIAGGSSRNIQYFGAGTRLSVL.

The chain combines TRBV5-4 with TRBJ1-1, with a weak D call TRBD1 (5 bases). CDR1 is SGHNT, CDR2 YYREEE, per germline (reference sequence). This CDR3 comprises 14 residues. V was cut by 3 bases and J by 1 base, with 10 bases left in between. CDR3 DNA sequence: TGTGCCAGCAGCTGGGAGGGGCCGAACACTGAAGCTTTCTTT. Amino acids: CASSWEGPNTEAFF.

This clonotype was seen at least ten times. The gene calls are TRBV27 and TRBJ2-7; 7 bases match TRBD1. CDR1 and CDR2 from the germline V gene are MNHEY and SMNVEV (reference sequence). The trim removed 6 bases at V and 2 bases at J, leaving 7 bases unmatched. The CDR3 is made up of 14 amino acids. The CDR3, as DNA: TGTGCCAGCAGCCCCAGACAGGGAACCTACGAGCAGTACTTC. Protein product: CASSPRQGTYEQYF.

At least ten counts were recorded for this clonotype. The chain couples TRBV27 to TRBJ2-5, with TRBD1 matching 11 bases. The CDR3 extends over 13 amino acids. Germline V gene lookup returns CDR1 MNHEY and CDR2 SMNVEV (reference sequence). V shed 6 bases and J 7 bases; nucleotides not matched to a gene: 4. CDR3 sequence (DNA): TGTGCCAGCAGCCGGGACAGGGGGTCGACCCAGTACTTC. Encoded protein: CASSRDRGSTQYF.

In its sample, this clonotype was seen many times. This chain connects TRBV5-1 to TRBJ2-1; D tentatively reads TRBD1 or TRBD2 (6 bases each). CDR3 size: 16 residues. The germline gives CDR1 SGHRS, CDR2 YFSETQ. Trimming pared 0 bases from V and 6 bases from J, leaving 16 bases between. The CDR3 loop reads CASSLGLRGVGNEQFF. CDR3 bases: TGCGCCAGCAGCTTGGGCCTGAGGGGGGTCGGCAATGAGCAGTTCTTC.

This clonotype was detected many times. The chain uses TRBV10-3 and TRBJ1-2; no firm D call. CDR1 is ENHRY and CDR2 is SYGVKD in the germline V gene. V was cut by 0 bases and J by 5 bases, with 16 bases left in between. The CDR3 loop spans 16 amino acids. This chain's CDR3 is CAISESGLNPRYGYTF. The CDR3 DNA reads as TGTGCCATCAGTGAGTCAGGGCTCAACCCTCGTTATGGCTACACCTTC.

This sequence joins TRBV5-1 and TRBJ2-2, with unresolved D. Trimming took 0 bases from V and 3 from J, leaving 6 bases between them. CDR3 length equals 14 residues. The V gene's germline CDR1 is SGHRS and CDR2 YFSETQ. CDR3 coding DNA: TGCGCCAGCAGCTTGGGGACGGACACCGGGGAGCTGTTTTTT. Protein product: CASSLGTDTGELFF.

The chain has TRBV11-2 and TRBJ2-5; D gene unclear. The J call is uncertain, as TRBJ2-7 better fits the DNA end. The CDR3 covers 13 residues. Germline lookup yields CDR1 SGHAT and CDR2 FQNNGV. CDR3 sequence reads: CASSPRPTHEQYF. CDR3 bases: TGTGCCAGCAGCCCGCGTCCAACCCACGAGCAGTACTTC.